This T cell receptor beta chain emerged from a study of OX40 agonist ivuxolimab in advanced cancers. Describing the broader study: The costimulatory receptor OX40 (CD134) was targeted by ivuxolimab, a fully human IgG2 agonistic monoclonal antibody. Intravenous ivuxolimab was administered to patients every 2 weeks at six dose levels: 0.01, 0.1, 0.3, 1.5, 3 and 10 mg/kg. The point of sequencing TCRbeta in the periphery was to test whether ivuxolimab changed TCR sequence diversity and drove clonal T-cell expansion. Patients were allowed to have had prior anti-PD-1, anti-PD-L1 or anti-CTLA-4 therapy, and roughly 40% of the dose-escalation patients had previously received checkpoint inhibitors. Among the roughly 52 dose-escalation patients, roughly 20 had hepatocellular carcinoma, approximately 15 melanoma, 9 renal cell carcinoma and 9 head and neck cancer. The dose-escalation cohort was 82.7% male with a mean age of about 60 years, ranging from 23 to 79. Partial responses occurred in three dose-escalation patients: two with cutaneous melanoma and one with hepatocellular carcinoma. The paper covers the monotherapy dose-escalation part of the phase I ivuxolimab trial, which included N = 52 patients.

A distance of 20 bases separates the germline ends of V and J, which lose 4 bases and 8 bases respectively. The germline V gene supplies CDR1 SGHDN and CDR2 FVKESK. The CDR3 contains 15 residues, cysteine and phenylalanine counted. The only DNA kept is the CDR3, 45 bases in frame from the first base. Genomic DNA was isolated from the sorted cells so that the TCRbeta CDR3 region could be sequenced. The immunoSEQ Assay was used to sequence the TCRbeta CDR3 regions. Held by TCRdb, this immuneACCESS table contains in-frame sequences only and omits some clones. Under half of the omission traces to an unresolved V gene where checked; the cause of the rest is unknown. The sample profile shows roughly 61,000 clones; about 87% of them were found once. Jointly, the top ten make up roughly 1.9% of the sample. The trial excluded patients who had a history of autoimmune disease or were on systemic immunosuppression. Peripheral blood for TCR sequencing was drawn from every dose cohort at baseline, at cycle 4 day 1 and at cycle 7 day 1. The samples were drawn from a first-in-human, open-label, multicenter phase I dose-escalation trial of ivuxolimab. Adults with locally advanced or metastatic melanoma, renal cell, hepatocellular, or head and neck squamous cell carcinoma were enrolled in the trial. CD4+ and CD8+ T cells were sorted separately from peripheral blood before TCR sequencing.

Results the study describes overall, beyond this receptor: The antigen specificity of the clonally expanded peripheral T cells was not determined. Low levels of normalized T-cell clonal expansion were also shown by some nonresponding patients. In the 0.1-3.0 mg/kg groups, partial responders had among the lowest normalized peripheral clonal expansion, particularly in CD8+ T cells. At doses of 0.1 to 3.0 mg/kg, clonal expansion of both CD4+ and CD8+ T cells in blood was seen between baseline and week 6. On average, CD8+ T cells showed more expanded clones than CD4+ T cells after ivuxolimab.

Concerning this clone: The clone's antigen remains unknown. Per-base qualities were not stored, and no clone one base away is much larger.

The chain is encoded by TRBV14 joined to TRBJ1-2; TRBD1 is possibly the D segment (6 matching bases). The material sequenced was CD4+ or CD8+ T cells sorted from blood, taken in a trial of the OX40 agonist ivuxolimab. The receptor's source is an adult with an advanced solid tumor such as melanoma, head and neck, liver or kidney cancer. Here the CDR3 is given as CASSRENRAVGGYTF. The base sequence is TGTGCCAGCAGCCGAGAGAACAGGGCCGTCGGGGGCTACACCTTC. Extended through the reference TRBV14 and TRBJ1-2 proteins, this CDR3 yields the full variable domain: EAGVTQFPSHSVIEKGQTVTLRCDPISGHDNLYWYRRVMGKEIKFLLHFVKESKQDESGMPNNRFLAERTGGTYSTLKVQPAELEDSGVYFCASSRENRAVGGYTFGSGTRLTVV.